This passage covers 15 T cell receptor beta chains from one sample sequenced in a study of blood T cell repertoires in COVID-19. Method: immunoSEQ multiplex PCR; TCRdb's copy keeps in-frame clones and lacks some. The top ten hold 2% to 3% of the sample, which has about 150,000 clones, around 87% seen once. The sample taken for sequencing was peripheral blood. The receptors here all came from a man in his fifties or sixties with active COVID-19.

The V call is TRBV7-2, the J call TRBJ2-5; the match to TRBD2 covers 8 bases. V lost 0 bases and J lost 5; bases outside the gene matches: 5. Per the germline V gene, CDR1 is SGHTA and CDR2 is FQGNSA. This CDR3 has 15 amino acids. This chain's CDR3 is CASSLASGVWETQYF. The CDR3 nucleotides read TGTGCCAGCAGCTTAGCTAGCGGGGTTTGGGAGACCCAGTACTTC.

The chain is built from TRBV5-1 and TRBJ1-2; 7 nucleotides line up with TRBD1. CDR1 SGHRS and CDR2 YFSETQ come from the germline V gene. The CDR3 sequence is 13 residues long. Germline trimming cut 4 bases from V and 4 bases from J; bases unmatched to any gene: 4. CDR3 protein: CASSPGQSYGYTF. The CDR3 DNA sequence: TGCGCCAGCAGCCCGGGACAGAGCTATGGCTACACCTTC.

This clone was seen a handful of times. CDR3 bases: TGTGCCAGCAGCCGGACAAGAATCCATCAGCCCCAGCATTTT. Residues: CASSRTRIHQPQHF. This chain links TRBV7-8 with TRBJ1-5, with TRBD1 as a possible D gene (5 bases). Between the trimmed V and J ends, which lost 5 bases and 5 bases, there was a span of 13 bases. Germline CDR1 is SGHVS and CDR2 is FQNEAQ. The CDR3 extends over 14 amino acids.

Here the CDR3 DNA reads TGTGCCAGCAGTGAACTAGTCGCGAACACTGAAGCTTTCTTT. Translation: CASSELVANTEAFF. The V and J genes are TRBV6-1 and TRBJ1-1; D is undetermined. V gave up 2 bases and J gave up 1 base, with 8 bases separating them. This CDR3 has 14 residues. In germline, CDR1 is MNHNS, CDR2 SASEGT.

This clone has only one observation. The rearrangement links TRBV11-2 to TRBJ2-7; 12 nucleotides align to TRBD1. Germline CDR1 reads SGHAT; CDR2 reads FQNNGV. The length of the CDR3 is 15 residues. V shed 0 bases and J 7 bases; nucleotides not matched to a gene: 4. The CDR3 sequence is CASSLEGQGAEEQYF. The CDR3 coding sequence is TGTGCCAGCAGCTTAGAGGGACAGGGGGCAGAAGAGCAGTACTTC.

DNA of the CDR3: TGTGCCAGCAGCGCGGGGCAATTCTACGAGCAGTACTTC. Amino acid sequence: CASSAGQFYEQYF. This chain joins TRBV6-2 or TRBV6-3 and TRBJ2-7, with D possibly matching TRBD2 (6 bases). The germline V and J ends were trimmed by 6 bases and 3 bases, with 12 bases remaining between them. CDR3 size: 13 residues. Germline V gives CDR1 MNHEY, CDR2 SVGEGT.

The V call is TRBV19, the J call TRBJ2-1, with 9 bases identical to TRBD2. The germline gives CDR1 LNHDA, CDR2 SQIVND (reference sequence). The V and J ends lost 1 base and 3 bases, in that order; junction bases with no gene match: 1. The CDR3 contains 15 residues. CDR3 DNA: TGTGCCAGTAGTATAGGACTAGCGGTCTACAATGAGCAGTTCTTC. Amino acid sequence: CASSIGLAVYNEQFF.

CDR3: CASSVGGKGTEAFF. The CDR3, as DNA: TGTGCCAGCAGCGTAGGGGGTAAGGGCACTGAAGCTTTCTTT. The rearrangement links TRBV6-5 to TRBJ1-1, with D perhaps TRBD1 (6 bases). This CDR3 has 14 residues. Germline V gives CDR1 MNHEY, CDR2 SVGAGI. Trimming shortened V by 6 bases and J by 4 bases, and 15 bases separated the two germline ends.

This clone came up a few times. The J gene is TRBJ1-5, the V gene TRBV18; D is undetermined. The CDR3 extends over 14 amino acids. Between the trimmed V and J ends, which lost 3 bases and 4 bases, there was a span of 10 bases. CDR1 and CDR2 (germline): KGHSH, LQKENI. CDR3 in amino acids: CASSPDGVNQPQHF. In nucleotides, the CDR3 is TGTGCCAGCTCACCCGACGGAGTTAATCAGCCCCAGCATTTT.

The chain carries TRBV5-1 and TRBJ2-1, with a possible D match to TRBD2 (6 bases). Germline V gene data show CDR1 as SGHRS and CDR2 as YFSETQ. Trimming left V 4 bases short and J 4 bases short, with 15 bases between. CDR3 length: 15 residues. The CDR3 DNA is TGCGCCAGCAGCCCGGTTGGAGGGTCTTACAATGAGCAGTTCTTC. Translating it yields CASSPVGGSYNEQFF.

The chain carries TRBV4-3 and TRBJ2-1; 10 nucleotides align to TRBD2. V gave up 1 base and J gave up 7 bases; unmatched junction bases: 7. CDR1 LGHNA and CDR2 YSLEER come from the germline V gene. The length of the CDR3 is 16 residues. CDR3 DNA: TGCGCCAGCAGCCAAGTGCTACTAGCGGGGTTGAATGAGCAGTTCTTC. It codes for CASSQVLLAGLNEQFF.

V is TRBV6-1 and J is TRBJ2-7, with 8 nucleotides matching TRBD1. V dropped 0 bases and J dropped 3; count of bases not matched to a gene: 7. This CDR3 comprises 16 residues. CDR1 is MNHNS and CDR2 is SASEGT in the germline V gene. The CDR3 DNA reads TGTGCCAGCAGTGAAGCCGTAGGGACAGGTGGCTACGAGCAGTACTTC. This encodes CASSEAVGTGGYEQYF.

V usage is TRBV10-3 and J usage is TRBJ2-5; D is possibly TRBD1 (6 bases). The CDR3 totals 14 residues. Looked up from germline, CDR1 is ENHRY and CDR2 is SYGVKD. V lost 6 bases and J 0 bases, leaving 11 bases between the germline ends. The CDR3 sequence is CAIRWTEYQETQYF. The CDR3 DNA reads TGTGCCATCAGATGGACAGAGTACCAAGAGACCCAGTACTTC.

The chain couples TRBV27 to TRBJ2-6; 11 bases are shared with TRBD2. Germline trimming cut 8 bases from V and 0 bases from J; bases unmatched to any gene: 6. Germline assignment: CDR1 MNHEY and CDR2 SMNVEV (reference sequence). CDR3 length: 17 amino acids. Here the CDR3 DNA reads TGTGCCAGCGGGCGACTAGCGGGGTCCTCTGGGGCCAACGTCCTGACTTTC. It specifies CASGRLAGSSGANVLTF.

The rearrangement uses TRBV9 and TRBJ1-4, with D unresolved. V lost 4 bases and J lost 6, with 13 bases in between. This CDR3 has 14 amino acids. Germline-derived CDR1 and CDR2 are SGDLS and YYNGEE. This CDR3 is CASSLGLKDEKLFF. CDR3 DNA: TGTGCCAGCAGCTTGGGCCTTAAGGATGAAAAACTGTTTTTT.